The 27 T cell receptor beta chains below were found in one sample sequenced in a study of T cells in Graves' hyperthyroidism and ophthalmopathy. Amplification targeted TCR beta CDR3 regions from RNA transcripts. When the TCR CDR3 underwent first-round RT-PCR, the HTBI primer set was used. TCRdb processed the multiplex PCR reads anew with MiXCR; each CDR3 protein has one entry. The data contain hundreds of thousands of distinct CDR3 sequences, about a sixth of them seen just once; the ten biggest clones take up 15% to 20%. Sequencing was carried out using blood. These receptors were obtained from a woman under 30 with Graves' hyperthyroidism.

This clonotype has just a few counts. The J gene is TRBJ2-2, the V gene TRBV4-1; 7 bases are shared with TRBD1. V lost 0 bases and J lost 4; bases outside the gene matches: 2. This CDR3 has 15 amino acids. The germline gives CDR1 MGHRA, CDR2 YSYEKL. The CDR3 DNA follows: TGCGCCAGCAGCCAAGAGGCAGGGGGCACCGGGGAGCTGTTTTTT. This codes for CASSQEAGGTGELFF.

The chain employs TRBV19 and TRBJ2-5; 8 bases map to TRBD1. The germline CDR1 and CDR2 sequences are LNHDA and SQIVND (reference sequence). CDR3 size: 14 residues. Germline trimming cut 4 bases from V and 5 bases from J; bases unmatched to any gene: 6. Written as DNA, the CDR3 is TGTGCCAGTAGTAAGGCAGGGGGCTTCGAGACCCAGTACTTC. It encodes CASSKAGGFETQYF.

This clonotype has just one count. The V and J genes are TRBV28 and TRBJ2-1; TRBD2 matches at 8 bases. This CDR3 region has 14 residues. The V segment lost 8 bases and the J segment 9 bases; nucleotides outside the gene matches: 12. CDR1 is MDHEN, CDR2 SYDVKM, per germline. The CDR3 sequence is CASGPGGDTSEQFF. The CDR3 DNA reads as TGTGCCAGCGGTCCGGGGGGGGATACGAGTGAGCAGTTCTTC.

This clonotype appeared many times. The V gene is TRBV7-8, the J gene TRBJ1-5; D unresolved. The CDR3 runs to 14 residues. From germline, CDR1 is SGHVS and CDR2 FQNEAQ. V was shortened by 1 base and J by 6 bases, with 10 bases between the two germline ends. Written as DNA, the CDR3 is TGTGCCAGCAGCTTAGAGGCGGCCGGTCAGCCCCAGCATTTT. Translated: CASSLEAAGQPQHF.

The chain uses TRBV20-1 and TRBJ2-3; maybe TRBD2 (6 bases). V shed 6 bases and J shed 0 bases, with 19 bases lying between them. This CDR3 spans 16 amino acids. Germline CDR1 DFQATT, CDR2 SNEGSKA (reference sequence). This CDR3 reads CSARKVRDWSTDTQYF. DNA of the CDR3: TGCAGTGCAAGGAAGGTGCGGGACTGGAGCACAGATACGCAGTATTTT.

This chain connects TRBV7-2 to TRBJ1-6; D remains unclear. Trimming cost V 5 bases and J 13 bases, with 15 bases left between them. This CDR3 has 13 residues. CDR1 is SGHTA and CDR2 is FQGNSA in the germline V gene. The chain's CDR3 is CASSTDGARPLHF. The CDR3 DNA reads as TGTGCCAGCAGCACAGACGGAGCTAGGCCCCTCCACTTT.

This clonotype appeared a few times. CDR3 sequence reads: CASYGSRVPLQETQYF. DNA of the CDR3: TGTGCCAGCTACGGGAGCAGGGTCCCCCTCCAAGAGACCCAGTACTTC. The gene calls are TRBV28 and TRBJ2-5; the D gene is possibly TRBD2 (6 bases). The CDR3 loop spans 16 amino acids. The V and J ends lost 8 bases and 1 base respectively, with 20 bases between them. Germline lookup yields CDR1 MDHEN and CDR2 SYDVKM.

As DNA, the CDR3 is TGTGCCAGCAGTTACTTCGAACAGACCGGGGAGCTGTTTTTT. The encoded protein is CASSYFEQTGELFF. The V and J genes are TRBV6-5 and TRBJ2-2; D is uncertain. V was clipped by 1 base and J by 5 bases, with 8 bases between them. The CDR3 is made up of 14 amino acids. Germline-derived CDR1 and CDR2 are MNHEY and SVGAGI.

This clonotype was seen repeatedly, ten times or more. V and J are TRBV11-2 and TRBJ1-1, with D possibly TRBD1 on 6 matching bases. The V gene lost 3 bases and the J gene lost 7 bases, with 18 bases spanning the gap. This CDR3 is built from 15 residues. Germline V gene lookup returns CDR1 SGHAT and CDR2 FQNNGV. CDR3: CASSFEQGGGREAFF. DNA of the CDR3: TGTGCCAGCAGCTTTGAACAGGGAGGTGGGCGTGAAGCTTTCTTT. Using reference TRBV11-2 and TRBJ1-1 for the parts outside the CDR3, the full variable domain is EAGVAQSPRYKIIEKRQSVAFWCNPISGHATLYWYQQILGQGPKLLIQFQNNGVVDDSQLPKDRFSAERLKGVDSTLKIQPAKLEDSAVYLCASSFEQGGGREAFFGQGTRLTVV.

This chain uses TRBV20-1 with TRBJ2-7; either TRBD1 or TRBD2 may fit D (5 bases each). There are 16 residues in the CDR3. Germline V gives CDR1 DFQATT, CDR2 SNEGSKA (reference sequence). V lost 0 bases, J lost 2 bases, and 17 bases lay in between. The CDR3: CSARDSWGPPPYEQYF. CDR3 nucleotide sequence: TGCAGTGCTAGAGACTCCTGGGGACCCCCCCCCTACGAGCAGTACTTC.

This clonotype was seen ten or more times. The V call is TRBV7-8, the J call TRBJ1-5; maybe TRBD1 (5 bases). Germline-derived CDR1 and CDR2 are SGHVS and FQNEAQ. The length of the CDR3 is 15 residues. V shed 1 base and J shed 1 base, with 8 bases lying between them. CDR3: CASSLVEGSNQPQHF. The CDR3, as DNA: TGTGCCAGCAGCTTAGTGGAGGGGAGCAATCAGCCCCAGCATTTT.

This clonotype has a count of ten or more. The chain has TRBV7-2 and TRBJ2-3; D possibly corresponds to TRBD1 (6 bases). The CDR3 consists of 14 residues. Germline-derived CDR1 and CDR2 are SGHTA and FQGNSA. Deletions cut 0 bases from V and 5 bases from J, with 9 bases between. CDR3 DNA sequence: TGTGCCAGCAGCTTAGCCCAGGGGCAAGATACGCAGTATTTT. As protein: CASSLAQGQDTQYF.

This clonotype occurred many times. The chain couples TRBV20-1 to TRBJ2-3; maybe TRBD2 (6 bases). The CDR3 consists of 14 residues. The germline gives CDR1 DFQATT, CDR2 SNEGSKA (reference sequence). Trimming pared 1 base from V and 6 bases from J, leaving 14 bases between. CDR3 loop: CSARAISGRDTQYF. DNA for the CDR3: TGCAGTGCTAGAGCGATTAGCGGCCGTGATACGCAGTATTTT.

This clonotype appeared many times. This sequence joins TRBV4-2 and TRBJ2-7; TRBD2 matches 9 bases. Per the germline V gene, CDR1 is LGHNA and CDR2 is YNFKEQ. The CDR3 length is 15 residues. V was clipped by 1 base and J by 7 bases; unmatched bases: 8. The CDR3 DNA reads as TGTGCCAGCAGCCAAGCGGCGGGAGGGGTAGGGGAGCAGTACTTC. Encoded protein: CASSQAAGGVGEQYF.

The rearrangement joins TRBV11-3 to TRBJ2-7, with 8 bases that match TRBD1. CDR1 is SGHNT and CDR2 is YENEEA in the germline V gene. There are 15 residues in the CDR3. V trimming: 3 bases; J trimming: 2 bases; junction bases outside the gene matches: 6. The CDR3 spells CASSFKRTGTYEQYF. CDR3 nucleotides: TGTGCCAGCAGCTTCAAACGGACAGGGACCTACGAGCAGTACTTC.

This clonotype was seen many times. The chain links TRBV5-1 to TRBJ2-5; D unresolved. This CDR3 spans 15 amino acids. V lost 0 bases to trimming and J lost 2 bases, with 11 bases between them. CDR1 and CDR2 (germline): SGHRS, YFSETQ. Written as DNA, the CDR3 is TGCGCCAGCAGCTTGGCACCGAGAACACAAGAGACCCAGTACTTC. This translates into CASSLAPRTQETQYF.

This clonotype was seen just once. The chain couples TRBV20-1 to TRBJ2-7; D ambiguous. Germline values: CDR1 DFQATT, CDR2 SNEGSKA (reference sequence). V was shortened by 0 bases and J by 0 bases, with 18 bases between the two germline ends. CDR3 size: 17 residues. CDR3 in amino acids: CSARDQDLPADSYEQYF. In nucleotides, the CDR3 is TGCAGTGCTAGAGATCAGGACCTCCCGGCGGACTCCTACGAGCAGTACTTC.

This chain links TRBV20-1 with TRBJ2-7; D may be TRBD2 (6 bases). Germline values: CDR1 DFQATT, CDR2 SNEGSKA (reference sequence). This CDR3 region has 14 residues. V dropped 5 bases and J dropped 0 bases, with 14 bases sitting between them. The CDR3 DNA reads as TGCAGTGCTCCCCCCTTAGCGGCCTCCTACGAGCAGTACTTC. Its protein is CSAPPLAASYEQYF.

There are many counts of this clonotype. Just one base apart from a much larger clone, this may be a read error. The chain combines TRBV2 with TRBJ2-1; D unresolved. V dropped 2 bases and J dropped 0 bases, with 2 bases sitting between them. Per the germline V gene, CDR1 is SNHLY and CDR2 is FYNNEI. The CDR3 covers 13 residues. CDR3 loop: CASSESSYNEQFF. CDR3 DNA sequence: TGTGCCAGCAGTGAAAGCTCCTACAATGAGCAGTTCTTC.

This clonotype is categorized as medium-sized. The genes are TRBV7-8 and TRBJ2-5, with 8 bases that match TRBD2. Germline CDR1 reads SGHVS; CDR2 reads FQNEAQ. Trimming at V came to 5 bases and at J to 5 bases, leaving 25 bases not matched to a gene. The CDR3 has 20 amino acids. CDR3 residues: CASSVTPVGLAGASVETQYF. The CDR3 DNA sequence: TGTGCCAGCAGCGTTACCCCGGTCGGGCTAGCGGGCGCCTCCGTGGAGACCCAGTACTTC.

This clonotype was counted only a few times. The rearrangement uses TRBV30 and TRBJ2-7, with D perhaps matching TRBD1 (8 bases). This CDR3 contains 15 residues. With 1 base removed from V and 4 bases from J, the gap between germline ends came to 17 bases. CDR1 is GTSNPN, CDR2 SVGIG, per germline (reference sequence). CDR3 nucleotides: TGTGCCTGGAGTGGAACAGGGGGGGTAGTTTACGAGCAGTACTTC. Translating it yields CAWSGTGGVVYEQYF.

This clonotype was seen a handful of times. The chain employs TRBV29-1 and TRBJ2-2, with D perhaps matching TRBD1 or TRBD2 (5 bases each). There are 14 residues in the CDR3. Trimming removed 4 bases from V and 2 bases from J, with 11 bases in between. CDR1 and CDR2 (germline): SQVTM, ANQGSEA. DNA of the CDR3: TGCAGCGTTGTTGGGGGAGAAAACACCGGGGAGCTGTTTTTT. This sequence encodes CSVVGGENTGELFF.

This clonotype was found a few times. V and J are TRBV19 and TRBJ1-5, with a possible D match to TRBD1 (6 bases). Germline V gene sequence: CDR1 LNHDA, CDR2 SQIVND (reference sequence). There are 16 residues in the CDR3. Trimming shortened V by 3 bases and J by 1 base, and 13 bases separated the two germline ends. As DNA, the CDR3 is TGTGCCAGTAGTATTCCAAAGGGGGGAAGCAATCAGCCCCAGCATTTT. The encoded protein is CASSIPKGGSNQPQHF.

This clonotype was recorded many times. The junction departs from germline at one end; a sequencing error may be responsible. The rearrangement links TRBV20-1 to TRBJ2-5; 9 positions agree with TRBD1. Germline V gene data show CDR1 as DFQATT and CDR2 as SNEGSKA (reference sequence). CDR3 length: 15 amino acids. CDR3 DNA sequence: TGCAGTACTAGAGCCGGGACAGGGAGAAGGGAGACCCAGTACTTC. It specifies CSTRAGTGRRETQYF.

This clonotype was counted at least ten times. The V gene is TRBV27, the J gene TRBJ1-1, with D unclear. CDR3 length: 13 amino acids. The ends were cut back, 3 bases at V and 1 base at J, with 6 bases in the middle. Germline V gene data show CDR1 as MNHEY and CDR2 as SMNVEV (reference sequence). This CDR3 is CASSFMENTEAFF. As DNA, the CDR3 is TGTGCCAGCAGTTTTATGGAGAACACTGAAGCTTTCTTT.

This clonotype was seen repeatedly, ten times or more. V is TRBV11-3 and J is TRBJ2-1; D perhaps matches TRBD1 (5 bases). There are 15 residues in the CDR3. V was trimmed by 5 bases and J by 1 base, leaving 12 bases between them. In germline, CDR1 is SGHNT, CDR2 YENEEA. CDR3 nucleotides: TGTGCCAGCAGCCTATCGACAGCGTCCTACAATGAGCAGTTCTTC. It yields the protein CASSLSTASYNEQFF.

The V call is TRBV15, the J call TRBJ2-2; D is uncertain. The CDR3 runs to 12 residues. Germline V gene data show CDR1 as LNHNV and CDR2 as YYDKDF (reference sequence). V dropped 4 bases and J dropped 6 bases, with 6 bases sitting between them. The DNA for the CDR3 is TGTGCCACCAGCACTGGACCCGGGGAGCTGTTTTTT. Translated: CATSTGPGELFF. Variable domain in full (rest from reference TRBV15 and TRBJ2-2): DAMVIQNPRYQVTQFGKPVTLSCSQTLNHNVMYWYQQKSSQAPKLLFHYYDKDFNNEADTPDNFQSRRPNTSFCFLDIRSPGLGDTAMYLCATSTGPGELFFGEGSRLTVL.